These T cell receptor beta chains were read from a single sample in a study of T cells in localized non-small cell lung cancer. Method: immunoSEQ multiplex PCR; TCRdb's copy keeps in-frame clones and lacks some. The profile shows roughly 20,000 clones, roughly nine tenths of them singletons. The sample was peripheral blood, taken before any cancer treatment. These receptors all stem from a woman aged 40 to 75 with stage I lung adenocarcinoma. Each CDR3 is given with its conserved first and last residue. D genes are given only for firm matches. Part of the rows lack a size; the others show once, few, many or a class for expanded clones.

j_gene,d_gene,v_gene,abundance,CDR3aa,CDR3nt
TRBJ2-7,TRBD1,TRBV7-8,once,CASSLRQGAVDEQYF,TGTGCCAGCAGCTTGAGACAGGGGGCGGTTGACGAGCAGTACTTC
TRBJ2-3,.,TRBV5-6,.,CASSLSGGSDTQYF,TGTGCCAGCAGCTTGAGTGGGGGGAGTGATACGCAGTATTTT
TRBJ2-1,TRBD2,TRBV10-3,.,CAISGTSGSSYNEQFF,TGTGCCATCTCGGGGACTAGCGGGAGCTCCTACAATGAGCAGTTCTTC
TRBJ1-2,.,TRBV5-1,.,CASILDPYGDYGYTF,TGCGCCAGCATCCTTGACCCATATGGGGACTATGGCTACACCTTC
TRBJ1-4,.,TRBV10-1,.,CASSESGTEKLFF,TGCGCCAGCAGTGAGTCCGGGACTGAAAAACTGTTTTTT
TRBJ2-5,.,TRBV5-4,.,CASSLIAEFQETQYF,TGTGCCAGCAGCTTGATAGCGGAGTTCCAAGAGACCCAGTACTTC
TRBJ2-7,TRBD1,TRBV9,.,CASSTGGQGLHEQYF,TGTGCCAGCAGCACAGGGGGACAGGGTCTCCACGAGCAGTACTTC
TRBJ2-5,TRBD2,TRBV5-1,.,CASSLGAGAGETQYF,TGCGCCAGCAGCTTGGGGGCGGGAGCAGGGGAGACCCAGTACTTC
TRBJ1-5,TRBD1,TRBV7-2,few,CASSSGTGNQPQHF,TGTGCCAGCAGCTCCGGGACAGGGAACCAGCCCCAGCATTTT
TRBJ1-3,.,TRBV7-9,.,CASRPPPRHGNTIYF,TGTGCCAGCAGACCTCCGCCCCGTCATGGAAACACCATATATTTT
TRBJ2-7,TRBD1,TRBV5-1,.,CASSAKTGENYEQYF,TGCGCCAGCAGCGCAAAGACAGGGGAGAACTACGAGCAGTACTTC
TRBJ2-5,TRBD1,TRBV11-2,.,CASSLGQGAGETQYF,TGTGCCAGCAGCTTAGGACAGGGGGCAGGAGAGACCCAGTACTTC
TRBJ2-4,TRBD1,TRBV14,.,CASSHRSGGYLAKNIQYF,TGTGCCAGCAGCCATCGGTCAGGGGGCTACCTAGCCAAAAACATTCAGTACTTC
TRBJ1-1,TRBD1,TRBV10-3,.,CAISTGQQNTEAFF,TGTGCCATCAGTACGGGACAGCAGAACACTGAAGCTTTCTTT
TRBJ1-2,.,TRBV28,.,CASSSNRYYGYTF,TGTGCCAGCAGTTCAAACAGGTACTATGGCTACACCTTC
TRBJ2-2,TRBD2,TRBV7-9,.,CASSFTPGGSLNTGELFF,TGTGCCAGCAGCTTCACCCCGGGAGGATCATTGAATACCGGGGAGCTGTTTTTT
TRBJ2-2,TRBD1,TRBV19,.,CASSISQGADTGELFF,TGTGCCAGTAGTATATCCCAGGGGGCAGACACCGGGGAGCTGTTTTTT
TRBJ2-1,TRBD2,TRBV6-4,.,CASAAGLGVYEQFF,TGTGCCAGCGCTGCGGGACTAGGTGTTTATGAGCAGTTCTTC
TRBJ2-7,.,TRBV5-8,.,CASSPRSDEQYF,TGTGCCAGCAGCCCTAGGTCGGACGAGCAGTACTTC
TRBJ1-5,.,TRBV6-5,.,CASSYVAGSNQPQHF,TGTGCCAGCAGTTACGTGGCAGGAAGCAATCAGCCCCAGCATTTT
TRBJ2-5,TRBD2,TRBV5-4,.,CASSFAGGTQETQYF,TGTGCCAGCAGCTTCGCGGGGGGGACTCAAGAGACCCAGTACTTC
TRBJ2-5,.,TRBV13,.,CASSRGGQETQYF,TGTGCCAGCAGCCGAGGGGGTCAAGAGACCCAGTACTTC
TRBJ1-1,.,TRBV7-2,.,CASSPFRPFTEAFF,TGTGCCAGCAGCCCTTTTAGACCATTCACTGAAGCTTTCTTT
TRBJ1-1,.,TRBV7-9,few,CASSRDFPNTEAFF,TGTGCCAGCAGCCGGGACTTTCCGAACACTGAAGCTTTCTTT
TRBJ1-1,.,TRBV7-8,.,CASSSLRSVGLAFF,TGTGCCAGCAGCTCGTTAAGATCAGTTGGGTTGGCTTTCTTT
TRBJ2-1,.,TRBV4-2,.,CASSLGLTFNEQFF,TGTGCCAGCAGCCTTGGACTCACCTTCAATGAGCAGTTCTTC
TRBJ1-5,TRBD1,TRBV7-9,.,CASSPGGEPQHF,TGTGCCAGCAGCCCAGGGGGGGAGCCCCAGCATTTT
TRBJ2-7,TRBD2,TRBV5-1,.,CASSSSGRVYEQYF,TGCGCCAGCAGCTCTAGCGGGAGGGTCTACGAGCAGTACTTC
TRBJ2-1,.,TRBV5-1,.,CASSTDSYNEQFF,TGCGCCAGCAGCACGGACAGCTACAATGAGCAGTTCTTC
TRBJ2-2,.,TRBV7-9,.,CASSLDAGELFF,TGTGCCAGCAGCTTAGATGCCGGGGAGCTGTTTTTT
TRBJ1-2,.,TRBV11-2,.,CASSLAQSYGYTF,TGTGCCAGCAGCTTAGCTCAGTCCTATGGCTACACCTTC
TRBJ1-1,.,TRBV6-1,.,CASSEKGTYGTEAFF,TGTGCCAGCAGTGAAAAAGGGACCTACGGCACTGAAGCTTTCTTT
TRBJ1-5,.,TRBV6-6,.,CASSYRAVGNQPQHF,TGTGCCAGCAGTTACAGGGCGGTGGGCAATCAGCCCCAGCATTTT
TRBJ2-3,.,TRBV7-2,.,CASSPNGEEDTQYF,TGTGCCAGCAGTCCCAACGGGGAGGAAGATACGCAGTATTTT
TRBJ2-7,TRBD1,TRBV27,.,CASSNPGQGTGEQYF,TGTGCCAGCAGCAATCCGGGACAGGGAACGGGTGAGCAGTACTTC
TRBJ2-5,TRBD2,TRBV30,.,CACPGLAGAETQYF,TGTGCCTGCCCAGGACTAGCGGGGGCGGAGACCCAGTACTTC
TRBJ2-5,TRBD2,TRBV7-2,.,CASSPSAGGQETQYF,TGTGCCAGCAGCCCATCAGCGGGGGGTCAAGAGACCCAGTACTTC
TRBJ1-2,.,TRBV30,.,CAWSIPGLRGYTF,TGTGCCTGGAGTATCCCGGGGTTAAGGGGCTACACCTTC
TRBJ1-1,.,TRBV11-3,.,CASSLIQGTTEAFF,TGTGCCAGCAGCCTGATTCAGGGTACCACTGAAGCTTTCTTT
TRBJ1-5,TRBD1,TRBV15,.,CATSPDRGSNQPQHF,TGTGCCACCAGCCCCGACAGGGGGAGCAATCAGCCCCAGCATTTT
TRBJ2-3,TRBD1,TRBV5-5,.,CASSFRDRDQYF,TGTGCCAGCAGCTTCCGGGACAGGGACCAGTATTTT
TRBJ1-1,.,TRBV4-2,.,CASSQLIVETEAFF,TGTGCCAGCAGCCAACTTATTGTGGAAACTGAAGCTTTCTTT
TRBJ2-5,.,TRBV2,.,CASSTPRVAEETQYF,TGTGCCAGCAGCACCCCGAGGGTAGCGGAAGAGACCCAGTACTTC
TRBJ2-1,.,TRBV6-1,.,CASSEENRELYNEQFF,TGTGCCAGCAGTGAAGAAAACAGGGAACTCTACAATGAGCAGTTCTTC
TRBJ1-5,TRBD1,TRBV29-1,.,CSSQGAVGQPQHF,TGCAGCTCCCAGGGGGCGGTGGGCCAGCCCCAGCATTTT
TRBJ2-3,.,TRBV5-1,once,CASSPGQGGTDTQYF,TGCGCCAGCAGCCCCGGGCAGGGCGGCACAGATACGCAGTATTTT
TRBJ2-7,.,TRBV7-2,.,CASSLASGVEQYF,TGTGCCAGCAGCTTAGCGTCTGGGGTCGAGCAGTACTTC
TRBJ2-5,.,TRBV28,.,CASSLPLRETQYF,TGTGCCAGCAGTTTACCTTTAAGGGAGACCCAGTACTTC
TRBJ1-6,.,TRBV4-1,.,CASSRDTDSSYNSPLHF,TGCGCCAGCAGCCGGGACACCGATTCCTCCTATAATTCACCCCTCCACTTT
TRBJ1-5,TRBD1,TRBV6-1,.,CASREQGSQPQHF,TGTGCCAGCAGAGAACAGGGGTCCCAGCCCCAGCATTTT
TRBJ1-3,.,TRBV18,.,CASSPTSSSGNTIYF,TGTGCCAGCTCACCGACAAGTAGCTCTGGAAACACCATATATTTT
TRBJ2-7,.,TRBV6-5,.,CASSYADSPPYEQYF,TGTGCCAGCAGTTACGCGGACAGTCCTCCCTACGAGCAGTACTTC
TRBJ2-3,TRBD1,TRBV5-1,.,CASSPGQGTDTQYF,TGCGCCAGCAGCCCCGGACAGGGCACAGATACGCAGTATTTT
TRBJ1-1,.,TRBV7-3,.,CASSLAGNTEAFF,TGTGCCAGCAGCCTTGCGGGGAACACTGAAGCTTTCTTT
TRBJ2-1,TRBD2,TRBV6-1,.,CASSDLLPGLAVNEQFF,TGTGCCAGCAGTGATCTTTTACCGGGACTAGCGGTGAATGAGCAGTTCTTC
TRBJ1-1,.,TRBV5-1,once,CASSLGVGEAFF,TGCGCCAGCAGCTTGGGTGTTGGTGAAGCTTTCTTT
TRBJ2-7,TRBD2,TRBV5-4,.,CASSLGGGSYEQYF,TGTGCCAGCAGCTTGGGGGGGGGCTCCTACGAGCAGTACTTC